This entry features one TCR beta chain sequence. One end of the junction does not line up with germline, which may come from a read error. With a J-beta primer mix and a sample-barcoded 5' primer, a second PCR ran about 6 to 11 cycles. From each sample, at least 2.5 million paired-end reads containing CDR3 were obtained. One entry per CDR3 protein, called by TCRdb with MiXCR from the 5' RACE reads. Among about 580,000 distinct CDR3 sequences, around 48% were seen once, and the ten largest hold approximately 23%. Per germline, CDR1 SNHLY and CDR2 FYNNEI. The CDR3 loop spans 13 amino acids. The data were obtained in a study of blood T cells in healthy people across ages.

Sequencing was carried out using blood. This sequence joins TRBV2 and TRBJ2-3; D possibly corresponds to TRBD1 (5 bases). This clonotype was sampled from a man older than 75 in good health. Here the CDR3 reads CASTAGYTDAQYF. As DNA, the CDR3 is TGTGCCAGCACTGCAGGGTACACAGATGCGCAGTATTTT.